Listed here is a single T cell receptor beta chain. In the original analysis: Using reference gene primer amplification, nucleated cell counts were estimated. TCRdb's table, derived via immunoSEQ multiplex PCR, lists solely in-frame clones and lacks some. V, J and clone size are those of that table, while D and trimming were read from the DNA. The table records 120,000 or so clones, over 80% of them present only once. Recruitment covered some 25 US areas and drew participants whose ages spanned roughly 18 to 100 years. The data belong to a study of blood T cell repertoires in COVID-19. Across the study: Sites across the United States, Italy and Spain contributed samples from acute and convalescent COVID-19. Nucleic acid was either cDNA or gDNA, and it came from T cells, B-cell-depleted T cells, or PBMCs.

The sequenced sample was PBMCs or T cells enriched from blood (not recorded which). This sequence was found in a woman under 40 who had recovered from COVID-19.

The CDR3, as DNA: TGTGCCAGTAGCCCCCTTGCAGGGACTGGAAACACCATATATTTT. Protein sequence: CASSPLAGTGNTIYF. The chain recombines TRBV19 with TRBJ1-3, with D possibly TRBD1 on 5 matching bases. This CDR3 contains 15 residues. Germline CDR1 is LNHDA and CDR2 is SQIVND (reference sequence). The germline V and J ends were trimmed by 6 bases and 2 bases, with 14 bases remaining between them.